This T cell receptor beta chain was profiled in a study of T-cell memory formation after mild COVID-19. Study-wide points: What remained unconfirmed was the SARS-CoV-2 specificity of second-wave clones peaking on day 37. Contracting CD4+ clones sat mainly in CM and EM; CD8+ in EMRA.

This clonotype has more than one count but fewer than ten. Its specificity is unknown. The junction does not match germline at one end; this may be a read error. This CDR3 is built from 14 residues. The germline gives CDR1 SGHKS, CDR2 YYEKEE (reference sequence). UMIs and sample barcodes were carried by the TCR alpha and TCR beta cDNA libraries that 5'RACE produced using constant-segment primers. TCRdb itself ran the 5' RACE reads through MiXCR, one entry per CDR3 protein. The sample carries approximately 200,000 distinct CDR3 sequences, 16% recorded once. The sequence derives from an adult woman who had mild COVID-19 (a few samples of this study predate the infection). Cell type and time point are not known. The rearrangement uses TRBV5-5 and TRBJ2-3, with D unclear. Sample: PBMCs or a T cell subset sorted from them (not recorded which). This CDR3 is CASSSEWGADRQYF. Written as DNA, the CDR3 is TGTGCCAGCAGCTCCGAATGGGGTGCTGATAGGCAGTATTTT.